The sequence of this T cell receptor (beta chain) was determined in a study of blood T cell repertoires in COVID-19. From germline, CDR1 is SGHVS and CDR2 FQNEAQ. The CDR3 has 13 amino acids. V gave up 6 bases and J gave up 12 bases, with 17 bases separating them. This clone was observed once. Method: immunoSEQ multiplex PCR; TCRdb's copy keeps in-frame clones and lacks some. The data contain 100,000 to 150,000 clones, less than 90% of them singletons. The rearrangement links TRBV7-8 to TRBJ1-4, with D hard to call. The origin of this receptor is a man in his 70s who had recovered from COVID-19. Sequencing used peripheral blood. CDR3 in DNA: TGTGCCAGCAGGTCCTCAGAGACGGGAGAACTGTTTTTT. As protein: CASRSSETGELFF.